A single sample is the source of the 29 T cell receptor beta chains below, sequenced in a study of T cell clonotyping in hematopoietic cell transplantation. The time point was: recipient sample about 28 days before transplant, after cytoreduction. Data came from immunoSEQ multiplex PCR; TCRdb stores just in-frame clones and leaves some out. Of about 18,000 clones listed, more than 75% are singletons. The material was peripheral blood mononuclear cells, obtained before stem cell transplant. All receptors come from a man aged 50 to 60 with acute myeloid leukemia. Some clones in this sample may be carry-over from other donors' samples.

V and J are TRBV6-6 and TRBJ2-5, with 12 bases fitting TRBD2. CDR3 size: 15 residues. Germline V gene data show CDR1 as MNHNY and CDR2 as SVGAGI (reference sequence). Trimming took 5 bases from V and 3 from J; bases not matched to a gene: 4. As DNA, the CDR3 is TGTGCCAGCAGTCGCCGACTAGCGGGGGAAGAGACCCAGTACTTC. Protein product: CASSRRLAGEETQYF.

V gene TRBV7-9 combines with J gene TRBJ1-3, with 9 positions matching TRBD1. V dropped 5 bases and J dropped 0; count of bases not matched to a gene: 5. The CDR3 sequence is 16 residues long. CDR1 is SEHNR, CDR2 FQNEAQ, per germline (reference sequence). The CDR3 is CASSKTGGSSGNTIYF. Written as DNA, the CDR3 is TGTGCCAGCAGCAAGACAGGGGGAAGCTCTGGAAACACCATATATTTT.

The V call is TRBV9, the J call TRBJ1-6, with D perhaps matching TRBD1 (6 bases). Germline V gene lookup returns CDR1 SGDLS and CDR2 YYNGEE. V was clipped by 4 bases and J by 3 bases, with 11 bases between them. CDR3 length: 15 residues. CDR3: CASSRGAGYNSPLHF. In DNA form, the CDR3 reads TGTGCCAGCAGCCGGGGGGCAGGCTATAATTCACCCCTCCACTTT.

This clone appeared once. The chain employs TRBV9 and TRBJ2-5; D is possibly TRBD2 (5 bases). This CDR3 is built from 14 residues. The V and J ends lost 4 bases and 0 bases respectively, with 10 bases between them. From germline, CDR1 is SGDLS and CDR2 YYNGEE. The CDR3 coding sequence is TGTGCCAGCAGCACTAGAACAGACCAAGAGACCCAGTACTTC. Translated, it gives CASSTRTDQETQYF.

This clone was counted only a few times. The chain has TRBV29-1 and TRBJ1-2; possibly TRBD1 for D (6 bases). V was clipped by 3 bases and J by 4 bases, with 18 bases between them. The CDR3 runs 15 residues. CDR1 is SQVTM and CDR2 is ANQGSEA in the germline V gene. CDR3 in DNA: TGCAGCGTTGAGGGACCCACAGGGAATGTCTATGGCTACACCTTC. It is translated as CSVEGPTGNVYGYTF.

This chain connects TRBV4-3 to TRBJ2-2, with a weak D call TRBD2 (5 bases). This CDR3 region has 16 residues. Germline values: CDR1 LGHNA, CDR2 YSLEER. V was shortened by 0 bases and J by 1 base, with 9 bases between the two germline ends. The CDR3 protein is CASSQDPSLNTGELFF. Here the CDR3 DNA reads TGCGCCAGCAGCCAAGACCCTAGCCTGAACACCGGGGAGCTGTTTTTT.

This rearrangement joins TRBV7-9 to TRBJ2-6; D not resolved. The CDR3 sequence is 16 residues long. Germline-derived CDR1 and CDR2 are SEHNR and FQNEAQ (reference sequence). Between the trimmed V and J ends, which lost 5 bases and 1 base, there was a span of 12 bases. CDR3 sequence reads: CASSPQTLSGANVLTF. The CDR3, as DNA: TGTGCCAGCAGCCCACAAACTTTATCTGGGGCCAACGTCCTGACTTTC.

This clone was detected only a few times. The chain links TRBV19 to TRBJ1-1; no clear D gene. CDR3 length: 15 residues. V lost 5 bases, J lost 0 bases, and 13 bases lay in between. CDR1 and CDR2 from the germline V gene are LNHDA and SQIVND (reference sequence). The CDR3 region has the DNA TGTGCCAGTAGTTCACGACGGATCATGAACACTGAAGCTTTCTTT. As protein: CASSSRRIMNTEAFF.

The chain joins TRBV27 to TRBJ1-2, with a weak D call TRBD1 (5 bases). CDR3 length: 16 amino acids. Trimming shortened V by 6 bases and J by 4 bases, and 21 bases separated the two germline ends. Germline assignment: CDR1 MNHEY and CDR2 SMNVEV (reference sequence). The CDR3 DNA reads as TGTGCCAGCAGGACTCCCCGGGGCGGGCGGGGCTATGGCTACACCTTC. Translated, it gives CASRTPRGGRGYGYTF.

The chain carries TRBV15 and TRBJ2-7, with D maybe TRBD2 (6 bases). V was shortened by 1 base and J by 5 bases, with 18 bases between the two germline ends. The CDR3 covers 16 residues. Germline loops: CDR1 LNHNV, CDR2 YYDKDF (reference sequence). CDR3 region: CATSRGVGTGGDEQYF. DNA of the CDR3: TGTGCCACCAGCAGAGGGGTCGGGACCGGAGGGGACGAGCAGTACTTC.

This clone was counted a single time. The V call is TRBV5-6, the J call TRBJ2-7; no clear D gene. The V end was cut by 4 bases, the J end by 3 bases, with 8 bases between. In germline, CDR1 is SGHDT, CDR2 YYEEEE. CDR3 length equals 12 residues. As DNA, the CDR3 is TGTGCCAGCAGCCGGGCCCACTACGAGCAGTACTTC. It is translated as CASSRAHYEQYF.

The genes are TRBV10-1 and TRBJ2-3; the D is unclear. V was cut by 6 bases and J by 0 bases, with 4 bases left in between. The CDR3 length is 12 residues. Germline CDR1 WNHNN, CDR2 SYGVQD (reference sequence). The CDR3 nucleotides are TGCGCCAGCAGCGGGAGCACAGATACGCAGTATTTT. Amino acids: CASSGSTDTQYF.

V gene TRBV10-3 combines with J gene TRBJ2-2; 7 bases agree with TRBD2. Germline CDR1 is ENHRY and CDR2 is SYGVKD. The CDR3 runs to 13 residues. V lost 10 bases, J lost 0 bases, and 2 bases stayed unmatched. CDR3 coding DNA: TGTGCCAGCGGACTAGCGAACACCGGGGAGCTGTTTTTT. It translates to CASGLANTGELFF.

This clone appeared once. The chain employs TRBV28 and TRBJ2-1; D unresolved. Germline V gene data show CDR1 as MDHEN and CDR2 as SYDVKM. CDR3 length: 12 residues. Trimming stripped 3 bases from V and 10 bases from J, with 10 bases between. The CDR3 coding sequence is TGTGCCAGCAGTTTGAGTGGTCCCGAGCAGTTCTTC. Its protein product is CASSLSGPEQFF.

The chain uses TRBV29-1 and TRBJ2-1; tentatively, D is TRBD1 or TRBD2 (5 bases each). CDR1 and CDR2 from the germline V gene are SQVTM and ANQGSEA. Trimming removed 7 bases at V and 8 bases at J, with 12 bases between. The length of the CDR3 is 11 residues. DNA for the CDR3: TGCAGCGGGGGGAATTGGGATGAGCAGTTCTTC. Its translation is CSGGNWDEQFF.

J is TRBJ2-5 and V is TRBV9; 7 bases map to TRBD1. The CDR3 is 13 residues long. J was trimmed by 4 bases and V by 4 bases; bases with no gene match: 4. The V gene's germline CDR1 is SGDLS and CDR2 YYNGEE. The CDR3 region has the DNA TGTGCCAGCAGCCCCCGACAGGGAGAGACCCAGTACTTC. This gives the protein CASSPRQGETQYF.

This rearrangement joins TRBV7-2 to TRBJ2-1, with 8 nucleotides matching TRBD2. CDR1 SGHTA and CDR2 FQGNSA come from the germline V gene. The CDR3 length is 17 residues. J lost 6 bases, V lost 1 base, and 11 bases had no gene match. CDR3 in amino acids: CASSLGVFSGGSNEQFF. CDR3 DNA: TGTGCCAGCAGCTTAGGGGTTTTCAGCGGGGGATCCAATGAGCAGTTCTTC.

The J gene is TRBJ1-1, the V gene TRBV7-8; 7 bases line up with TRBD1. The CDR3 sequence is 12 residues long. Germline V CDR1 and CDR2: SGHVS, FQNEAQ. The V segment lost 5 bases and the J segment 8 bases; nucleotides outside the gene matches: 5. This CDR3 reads CASSKNRGEAFF. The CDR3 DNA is TGTGCCAGCAGCAAAAACAGGGGAGAAGCTTTCTTT.

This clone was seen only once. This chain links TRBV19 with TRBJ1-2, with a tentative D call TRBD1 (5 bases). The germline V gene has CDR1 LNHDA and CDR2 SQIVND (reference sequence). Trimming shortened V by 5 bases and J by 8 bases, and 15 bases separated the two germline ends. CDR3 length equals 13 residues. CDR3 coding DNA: TGTGCCAGTAGTGAATCGGGGGGGTACGGCTACACCTTC. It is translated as CASSESGGYGYTF.

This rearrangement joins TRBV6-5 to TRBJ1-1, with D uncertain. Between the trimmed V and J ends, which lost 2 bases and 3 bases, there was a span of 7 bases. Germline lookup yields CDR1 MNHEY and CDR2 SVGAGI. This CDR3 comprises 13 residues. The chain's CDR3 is CASSYARDTEAFF. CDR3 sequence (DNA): TGTGCCAGCAGTTACGCTCGGGACACTGAAGCTTTCTTT.

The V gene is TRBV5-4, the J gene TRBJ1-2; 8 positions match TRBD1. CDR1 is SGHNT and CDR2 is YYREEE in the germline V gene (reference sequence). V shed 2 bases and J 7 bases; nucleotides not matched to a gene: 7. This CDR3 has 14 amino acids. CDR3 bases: TGTGCCAGCAGCTTAGACAGGGGTTCAGGTGGCTACACCTTC. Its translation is CASSLDRGSGGYTF.

The CDR3 DNA is TGTGCCAGCAGTCCCATGGGACGGCGGAAAGAGACCCAGTACTTC. Residues: CASSPMGRRKETQYF. The rearrangement links TRBV28 to TRBJ2-5; TRBD1 or TRBD2 may be the D gene (5 bases each). Germline CDR1 MDHEN, CDR2 SYDVKM. V was clipped by 5 bases and J by 3 bases, with 16 bases between them. The CDR3 has 15 amino acids.

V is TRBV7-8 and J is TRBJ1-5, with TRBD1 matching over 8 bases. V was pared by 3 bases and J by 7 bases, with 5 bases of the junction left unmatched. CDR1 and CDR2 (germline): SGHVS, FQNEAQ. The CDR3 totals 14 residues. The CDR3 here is CASSFRGRGQPQHF. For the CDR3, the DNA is TGTGCCAGCAGCTTCAGGGGGCGAGGACAGCCCCAGCATTTT.

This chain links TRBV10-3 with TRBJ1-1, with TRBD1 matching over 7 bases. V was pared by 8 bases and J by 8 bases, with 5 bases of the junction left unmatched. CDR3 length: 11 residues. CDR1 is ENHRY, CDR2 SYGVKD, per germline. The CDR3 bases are TGTGCCATCCGGGGGACAGCGGAAGCTTTCTTT. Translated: CAIRGTAEAFF.

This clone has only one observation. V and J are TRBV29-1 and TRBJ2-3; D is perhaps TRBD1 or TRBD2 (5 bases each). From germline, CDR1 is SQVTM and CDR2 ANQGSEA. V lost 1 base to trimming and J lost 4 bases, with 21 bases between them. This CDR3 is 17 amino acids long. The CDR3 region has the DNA TGCAGCGTTGAAGGTCCCAGGTCGAGTAGGGGAGCAGATACGCAGTATTTT. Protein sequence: CSVEGPRSSRGADTQYF.

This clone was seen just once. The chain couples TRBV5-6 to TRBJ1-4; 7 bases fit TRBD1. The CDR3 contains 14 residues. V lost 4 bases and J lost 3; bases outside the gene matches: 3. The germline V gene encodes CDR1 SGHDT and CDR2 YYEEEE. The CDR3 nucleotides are TGTGCCAGCAGCCCGACAGGGCCTAATGAAAAACTGTTTTTT. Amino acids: CASSPTGPNEKLFF.

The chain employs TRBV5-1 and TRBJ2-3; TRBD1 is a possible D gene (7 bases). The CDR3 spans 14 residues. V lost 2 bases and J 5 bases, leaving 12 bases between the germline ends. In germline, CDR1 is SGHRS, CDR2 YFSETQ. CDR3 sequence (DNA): TGCGCCAGCAGCTTACAGGGGAGGAAAGATACGCAGTATTTT. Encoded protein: CASSLQGRKDTQYF.

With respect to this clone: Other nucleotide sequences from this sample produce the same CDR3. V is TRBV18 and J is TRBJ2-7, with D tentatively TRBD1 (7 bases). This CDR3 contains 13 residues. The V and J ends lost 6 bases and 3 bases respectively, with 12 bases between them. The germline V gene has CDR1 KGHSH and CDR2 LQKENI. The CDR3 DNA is TGTGCCAGCTCGCCTCAGGGGGGCTACGAGCAGTACTTC. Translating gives CASSPQGGYEQYF.

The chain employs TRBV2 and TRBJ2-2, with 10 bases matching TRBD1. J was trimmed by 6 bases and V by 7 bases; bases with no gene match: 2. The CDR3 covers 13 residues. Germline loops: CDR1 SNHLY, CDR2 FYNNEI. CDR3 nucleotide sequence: TGTGCCAGCAACGGACAGGGGGCCGGGGAGCTGTTTTTT. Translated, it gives CASNGQGAGELFF.